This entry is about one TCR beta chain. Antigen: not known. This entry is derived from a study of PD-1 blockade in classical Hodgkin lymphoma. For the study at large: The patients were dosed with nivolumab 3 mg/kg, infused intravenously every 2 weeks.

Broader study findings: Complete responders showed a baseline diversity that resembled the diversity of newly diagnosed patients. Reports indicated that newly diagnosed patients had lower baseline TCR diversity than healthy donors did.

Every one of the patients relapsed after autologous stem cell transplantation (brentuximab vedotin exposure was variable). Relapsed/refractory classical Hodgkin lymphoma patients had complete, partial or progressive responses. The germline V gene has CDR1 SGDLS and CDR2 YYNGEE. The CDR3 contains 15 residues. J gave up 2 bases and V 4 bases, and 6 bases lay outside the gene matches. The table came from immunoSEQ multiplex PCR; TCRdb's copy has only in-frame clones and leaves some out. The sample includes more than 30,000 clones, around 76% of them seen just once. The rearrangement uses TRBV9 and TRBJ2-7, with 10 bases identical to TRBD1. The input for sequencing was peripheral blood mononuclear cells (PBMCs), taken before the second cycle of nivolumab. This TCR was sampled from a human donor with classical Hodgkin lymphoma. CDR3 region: CASSRGQGWTYEQYF. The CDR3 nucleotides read TGTGCCAGCAGCCGGGGACAGGGGTGGACCTACGAGCAGTACTTC. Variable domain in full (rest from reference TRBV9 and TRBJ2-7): DSGVTQTPKHLITATGQRVTLRCSPRSGDLSVYWYQQSLDQGLQFLIQYYNGEERAKGNILERFSAQQFPDLHSELNLSSLELGDSALYFCASSRGQGWTYEQYFGPGTRLTVT.